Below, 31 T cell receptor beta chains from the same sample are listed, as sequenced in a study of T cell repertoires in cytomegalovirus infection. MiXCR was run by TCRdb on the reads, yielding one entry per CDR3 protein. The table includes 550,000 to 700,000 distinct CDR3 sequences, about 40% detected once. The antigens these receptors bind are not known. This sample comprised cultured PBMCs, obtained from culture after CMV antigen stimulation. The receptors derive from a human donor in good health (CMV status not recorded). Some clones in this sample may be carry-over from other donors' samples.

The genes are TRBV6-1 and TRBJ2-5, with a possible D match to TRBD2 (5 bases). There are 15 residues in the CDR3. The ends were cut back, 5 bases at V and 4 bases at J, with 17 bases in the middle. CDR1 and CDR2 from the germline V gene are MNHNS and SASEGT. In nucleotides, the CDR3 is TGTGCCAGCAGTAGACGGCTTGAGGGTCCAGAGACCCAGTACTTC. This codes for CASSRRLEGPETQYF.

The DNA for the CDR3 is TGCAGCGCCTATAGCAACTATGGCTACACCTTC. Translation: CSAYSNYGYTF. The V gene is TRBV29-1, the J gene TRBJ1-2, with unresolved D. Trimming left V 7 bases short and J 2 bases short, with 8 bases between. This CDR3 spans 11 amino acids. Germline V CDR1 and CDR2: SQVTM, ANQGSEA.

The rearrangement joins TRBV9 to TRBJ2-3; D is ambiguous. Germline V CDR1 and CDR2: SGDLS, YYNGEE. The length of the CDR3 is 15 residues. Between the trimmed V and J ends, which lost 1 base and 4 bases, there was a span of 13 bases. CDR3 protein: CASSVSGRGADTQYF. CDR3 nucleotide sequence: TGTGCCAGCAGCGTATCCGGCCGAGGCGCAGATACGCAGTATTTT.

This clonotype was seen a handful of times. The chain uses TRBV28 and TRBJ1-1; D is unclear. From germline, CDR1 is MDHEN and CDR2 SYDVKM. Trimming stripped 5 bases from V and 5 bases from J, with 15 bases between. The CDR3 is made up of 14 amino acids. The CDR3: CASSPPPWGTEAFF. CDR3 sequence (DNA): TGTGCCAGCAGTCCCCCCCCCTGGGGAACTGAAGCTTTCTTT. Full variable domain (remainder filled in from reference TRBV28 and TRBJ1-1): DVKVTQSSRYLVKRTGEKVFLECVQDMDHENMFWYRQDPGLGLRLIYFSYDVKMKEKGDIPEGYSVSREKKERFSLILESASTNQTSMYLCASSPPPWGTEAFFGQGTRLTVV.

The CDR3 DNA is TGTGCCAGCACCCCTTTTTCCGGGAGAAACACAGATACGCAGTATTTT. Protein sequence: CASTPFSGRNTDTQYF. The chain combines TRBV27 with TRBJ2-3; perhaps TRBD2 as D (6 bases). Deletions cut 7 bases from V and 2 bases from J, with 19 bases between. The CDR3 covers 16 residues. From germline, CDR1 is MNHEY and CDR2 SMNVEV (reference sequence).

The CDR3 region has the DNA TGTGCCAGCAGCCGAGACAGGACCTACAATGAGCAGTTCTTC. Translated, it gives CASSRDRTYNEQFF. The J gene is TRBJ2-1, the V gene TRBV5-4, with D possibly matching TRBD1 (6 bases). The CDR3 consists of 14 residues. V was shortened by 4 bases and J by 2 bases, with 10 bases between the two germline ends. Germline CDR1 reads SGHNT; CDR2 reads YYREEE (reference sequence).

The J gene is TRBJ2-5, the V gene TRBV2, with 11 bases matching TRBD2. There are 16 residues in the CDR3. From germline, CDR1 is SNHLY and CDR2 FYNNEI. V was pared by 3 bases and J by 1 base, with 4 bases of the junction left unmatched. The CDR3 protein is CASSDVSGRAQETQYF. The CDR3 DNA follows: TGTGCCAGCAGTGACGTTAGCGGGAGGGCCCAAGAGACCCAGTACTTC.

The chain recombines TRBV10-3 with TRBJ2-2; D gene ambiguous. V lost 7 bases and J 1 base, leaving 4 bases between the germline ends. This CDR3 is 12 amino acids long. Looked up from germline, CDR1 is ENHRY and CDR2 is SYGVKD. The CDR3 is CAIKRNTGELFF. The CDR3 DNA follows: TGTGCCATCAAGAGGAACACCGGGGAGCTGTTTTTT.

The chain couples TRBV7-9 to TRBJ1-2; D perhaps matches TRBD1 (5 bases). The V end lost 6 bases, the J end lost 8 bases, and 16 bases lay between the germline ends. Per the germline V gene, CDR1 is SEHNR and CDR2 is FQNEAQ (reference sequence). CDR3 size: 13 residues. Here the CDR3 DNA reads TGTGCCAGCAGACCTTCAGGGAAGAGGGGCTACACCTTC. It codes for CASRPSGKRGYTF.

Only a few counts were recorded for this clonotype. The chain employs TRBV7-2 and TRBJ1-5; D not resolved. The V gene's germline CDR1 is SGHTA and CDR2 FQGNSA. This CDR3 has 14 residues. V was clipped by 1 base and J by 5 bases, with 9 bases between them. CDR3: CASSLDRRDQPQHF. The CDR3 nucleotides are TGTGCCAGCAGCTTAGACAGAAGGGATCAGCCCCAGCATTTT.

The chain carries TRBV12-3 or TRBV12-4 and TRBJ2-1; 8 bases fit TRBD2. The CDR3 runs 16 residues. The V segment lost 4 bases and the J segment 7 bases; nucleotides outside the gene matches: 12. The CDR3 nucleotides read TGTGCCAGCAGTTCCTCGGCGGGGGGCATTATTAATGAGCAGTTCTTC. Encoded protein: CASSSSAGGIINEQFF.

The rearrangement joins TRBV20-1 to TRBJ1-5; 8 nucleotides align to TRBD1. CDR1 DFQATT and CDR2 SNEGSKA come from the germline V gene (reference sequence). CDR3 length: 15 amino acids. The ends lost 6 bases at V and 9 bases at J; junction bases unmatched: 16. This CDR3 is CSAGGGQANWGPQHF. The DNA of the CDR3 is TGCAGTGCCGGGGGGGGACAGGCTAACTGGGGGCCCCAGCATTTT.

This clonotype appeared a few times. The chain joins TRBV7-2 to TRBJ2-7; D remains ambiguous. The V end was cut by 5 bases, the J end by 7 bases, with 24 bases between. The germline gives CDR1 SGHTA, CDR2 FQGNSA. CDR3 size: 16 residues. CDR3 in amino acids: CASSPFLPPVVGEQYF. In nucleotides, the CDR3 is TGTGCCAGCAGCCCATTTCTTCCCCCGGTCGTGGGAGAGCAGTACTTC. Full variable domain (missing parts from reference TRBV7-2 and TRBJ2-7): GAGVSQSPSNKVTEKGKDVELRCDPISGHTALYWYRQSLGQGLEFLIYFQGNSAPDKSGLPSDRFSAERTGGSVSTLTIQRTQQEDSAVYLCASSPFLPPVVGEQYFGPGTRLTVT.

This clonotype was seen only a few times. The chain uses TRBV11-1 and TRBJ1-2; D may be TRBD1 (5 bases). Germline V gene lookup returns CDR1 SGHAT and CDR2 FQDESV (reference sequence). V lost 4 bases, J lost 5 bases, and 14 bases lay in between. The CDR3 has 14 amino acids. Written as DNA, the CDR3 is TGTGCCAGCAGCTACAAAGGGACCGCTTATGGCTACACCTTC. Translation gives CASSYKGTAYGYTF.

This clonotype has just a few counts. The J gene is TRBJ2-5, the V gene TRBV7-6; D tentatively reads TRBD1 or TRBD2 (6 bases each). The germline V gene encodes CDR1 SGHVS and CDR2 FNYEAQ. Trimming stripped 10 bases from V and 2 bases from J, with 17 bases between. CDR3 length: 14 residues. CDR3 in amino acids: CATERGAAQETQYF. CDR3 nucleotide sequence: TGTGCCACCGAGAGGGGGGCAGCTCAAGAGACCCAGTACTTC. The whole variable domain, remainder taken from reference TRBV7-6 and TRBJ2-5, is GAGVSQSPRYKVTKRGQDVALRCDPISGHVSLYWYRQALGQGPEFLTYFNYEAQQDKSGLPNDRFSAERPEGSISTLTIQRTEQRDSAMYRCATERGAAQETQYFGPGTRLLVL.

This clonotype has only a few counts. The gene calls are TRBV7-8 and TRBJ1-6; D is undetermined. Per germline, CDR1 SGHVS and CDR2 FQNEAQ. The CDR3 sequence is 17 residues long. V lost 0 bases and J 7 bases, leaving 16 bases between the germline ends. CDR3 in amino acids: CASSLAPAKTRNSPLHF. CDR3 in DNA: TGTGCCAGCAGCTTAGCGCCCGCCAAGACCCGAAATTCACCCCTCCACTTT.

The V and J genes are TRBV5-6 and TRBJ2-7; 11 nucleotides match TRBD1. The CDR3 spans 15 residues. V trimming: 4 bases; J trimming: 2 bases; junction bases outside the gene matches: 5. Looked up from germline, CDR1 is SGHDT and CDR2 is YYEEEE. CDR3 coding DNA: TGTGCCAGCAGCACGGACAGGGGGCACGCCTACGAGCAGTACTTC. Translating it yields CASSTDRGHAYEQYF.

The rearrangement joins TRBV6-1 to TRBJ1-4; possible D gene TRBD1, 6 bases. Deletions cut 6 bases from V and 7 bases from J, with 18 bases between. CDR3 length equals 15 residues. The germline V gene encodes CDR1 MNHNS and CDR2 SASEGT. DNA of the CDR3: TGTGCCAGCAGCCCAGAGGGGGGTATAGGTGAAAAACTGTTTTTT. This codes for CASSPEGGIGEKLFF.

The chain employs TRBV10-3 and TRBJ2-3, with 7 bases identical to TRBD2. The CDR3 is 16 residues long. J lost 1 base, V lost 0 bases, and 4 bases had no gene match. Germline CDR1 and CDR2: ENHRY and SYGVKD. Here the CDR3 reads CAISESGGGGTDTQYF. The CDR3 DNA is TGTGCCATCAGTGAGTCTGGCGGGGGAGGCACAGATACGCAGTATTTT.

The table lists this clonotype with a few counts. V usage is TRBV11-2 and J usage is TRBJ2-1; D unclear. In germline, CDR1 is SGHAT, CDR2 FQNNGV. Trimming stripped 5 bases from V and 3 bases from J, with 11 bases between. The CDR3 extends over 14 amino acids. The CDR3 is CASSTRFDYNEQFF. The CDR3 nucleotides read TGTGCCAGCAGCACCCGGTTTGACTACAATGAGCAGTTCTTC.

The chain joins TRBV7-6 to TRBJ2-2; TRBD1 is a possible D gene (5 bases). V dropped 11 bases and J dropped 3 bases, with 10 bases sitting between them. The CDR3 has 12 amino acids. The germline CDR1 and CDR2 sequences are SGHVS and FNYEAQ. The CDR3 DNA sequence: TGTGCCGGACGACAGCACACCGGGGAGCTGTTTTTT. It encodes CAGRQHTGELFF.

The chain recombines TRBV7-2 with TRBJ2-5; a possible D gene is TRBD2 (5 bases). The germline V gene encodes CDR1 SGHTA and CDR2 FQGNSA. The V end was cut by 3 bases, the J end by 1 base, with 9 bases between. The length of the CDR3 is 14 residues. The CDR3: CASSFTRLQETQYF. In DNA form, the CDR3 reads TGTGCCAGCAGCTTCACTAGACTCCAAGAGACCCAGTACTTC.

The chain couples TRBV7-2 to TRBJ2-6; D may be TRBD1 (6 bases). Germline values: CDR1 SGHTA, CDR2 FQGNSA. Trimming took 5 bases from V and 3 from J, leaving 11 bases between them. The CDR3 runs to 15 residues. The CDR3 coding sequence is TGTGCCAGCAGCCTACAGGGTTATGGGGCCAACGTCCTGACTTTC. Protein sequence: CASSLQGYGANVLTF. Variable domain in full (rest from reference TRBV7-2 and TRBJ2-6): GAGVSQSPSNKVTEKGKDVELRCDPISGHTALYWYRQSLGQGLEFLIYFQGNSAPDKSGLPSDRFSAERTGGSVSTLTIQRTQQEDSAVYLCASSLQGYGANVLTFGAGSRLTVL.

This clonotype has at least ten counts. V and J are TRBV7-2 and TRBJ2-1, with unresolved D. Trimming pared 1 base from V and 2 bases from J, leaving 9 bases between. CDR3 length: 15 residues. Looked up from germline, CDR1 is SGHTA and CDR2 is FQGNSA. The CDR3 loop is CASSLGLPTYNEQFF. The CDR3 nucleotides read TGTGCCAGCAGCTTAGGGTTACCGACCTACAATGAGCAGTTCTTC. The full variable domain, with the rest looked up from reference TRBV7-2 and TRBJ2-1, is GAGVSQSPSNKVTEKGKDVELRCDPISGHTALYWYRQSLGQGLEFLIYFQGNSAPDKSGLPSDRFSAERTGGSVSTLTIQRTQQEDSAVYLCASSLGLPTYNEQFFGPGTRLTVL.

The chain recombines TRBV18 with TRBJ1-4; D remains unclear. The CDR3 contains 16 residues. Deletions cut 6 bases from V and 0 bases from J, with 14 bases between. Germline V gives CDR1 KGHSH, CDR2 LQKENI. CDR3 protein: CASSYSQVATNEKLFF. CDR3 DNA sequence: TGTGCCAGCTCCTACAGCCAGGTTGCAACTAATGAAAAACTGTTTTTT.

The CDR3 nucleotides read TGTGCCAGCAGCGTCAGCGGACTAGCCAACACCGGGGAGCTGTTTTTT. It is translated as CASSVSGLANTGELFF. The gene calls are TRBV9 and TRBJ2-2, with 8 bases matching TRBD2. The V gene's germline CDR1 is SGDLS and CDR2 YYNGEE. The CDR3 is 16 residues long. V shed 2 bases and J 2 bases; nucleotides not matched to a gene: 5.

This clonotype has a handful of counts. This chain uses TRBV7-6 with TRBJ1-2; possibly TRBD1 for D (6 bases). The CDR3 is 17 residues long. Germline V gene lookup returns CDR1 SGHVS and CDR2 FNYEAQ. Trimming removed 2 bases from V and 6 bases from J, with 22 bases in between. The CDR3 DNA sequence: TGTGCCAGCAGCTTATCGGATCGGACAGATCAAACTGATGGCTACACCTTC. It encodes CASSLSDRTDQTDGYTF.

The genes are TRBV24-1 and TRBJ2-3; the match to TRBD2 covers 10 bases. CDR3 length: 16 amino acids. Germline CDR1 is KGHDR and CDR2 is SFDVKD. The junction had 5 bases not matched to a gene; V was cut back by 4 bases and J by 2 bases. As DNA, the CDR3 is TGTGCCACCAGTGACCGGCTAGCGGGGGTCACAGATACGCAGTATTTT. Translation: CATSDRLAGVTDTQYF.

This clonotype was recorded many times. This CDR3 is CASSLAGTGEPGELFF. CDR3 bases: TGTGCCAGCAGCTTAGCCGGGACAGGGGAACCCGGGGAGCTGTTTTTT. The chain recombines TRBV7-8 with TRBJ2-2; 10 nucleotides agree with TRBD1. The length of the CDR3 is 16 residues. Germline lookup yields CDR1 SGHVS and CDR2 FQNEAQ. V gave up 0 bases and J gave up 6 bases; unmatched junction bases: 4.

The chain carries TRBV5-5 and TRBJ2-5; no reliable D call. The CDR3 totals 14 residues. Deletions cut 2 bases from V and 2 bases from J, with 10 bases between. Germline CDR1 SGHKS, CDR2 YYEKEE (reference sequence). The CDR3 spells CASSLLGRQETQYF. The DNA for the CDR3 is TGTGCCAGCAGCTTATTGGGTAGGCAAGAGACCCAGTACTTC.

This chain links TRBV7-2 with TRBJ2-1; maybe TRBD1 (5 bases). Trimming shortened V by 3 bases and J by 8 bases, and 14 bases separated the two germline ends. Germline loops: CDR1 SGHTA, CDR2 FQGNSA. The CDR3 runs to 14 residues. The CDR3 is CASSFDWGRDEQFF. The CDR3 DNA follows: TGTGCCAGCAGCTTTGATTGGGGCCGCGATGAGCAGTTCTTC.